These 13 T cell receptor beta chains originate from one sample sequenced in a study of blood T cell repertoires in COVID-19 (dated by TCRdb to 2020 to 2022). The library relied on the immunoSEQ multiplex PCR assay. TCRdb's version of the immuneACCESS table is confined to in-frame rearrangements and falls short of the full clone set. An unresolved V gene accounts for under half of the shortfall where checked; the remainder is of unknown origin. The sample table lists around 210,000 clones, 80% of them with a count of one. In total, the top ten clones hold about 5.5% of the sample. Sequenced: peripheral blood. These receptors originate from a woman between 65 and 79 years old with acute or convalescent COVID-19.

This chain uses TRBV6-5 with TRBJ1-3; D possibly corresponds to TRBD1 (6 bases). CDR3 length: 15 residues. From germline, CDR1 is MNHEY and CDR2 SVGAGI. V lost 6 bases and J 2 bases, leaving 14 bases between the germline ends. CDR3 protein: CASREGGGTGNTIYF. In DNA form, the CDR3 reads TGTGCCAGCAGGGAGGGAGGGGGTACTGGAAACACCATATATTTT.

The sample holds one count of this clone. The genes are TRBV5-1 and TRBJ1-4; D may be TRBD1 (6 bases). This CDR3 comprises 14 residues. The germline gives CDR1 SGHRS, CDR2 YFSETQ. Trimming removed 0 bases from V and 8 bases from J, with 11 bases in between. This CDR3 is CASSLGDTREKLFF. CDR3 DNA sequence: TGCGCCAGCAGCTTGGGGGACACTCGGGAAAAACTGTTTTTT.

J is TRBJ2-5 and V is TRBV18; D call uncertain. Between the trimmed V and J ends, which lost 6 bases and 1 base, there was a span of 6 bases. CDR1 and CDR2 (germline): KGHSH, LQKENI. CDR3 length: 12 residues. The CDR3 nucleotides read TGTGCCAGCTCGTCAATCCAAGAGACCCAGTACTTC. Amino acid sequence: CASSSIQETQYF.

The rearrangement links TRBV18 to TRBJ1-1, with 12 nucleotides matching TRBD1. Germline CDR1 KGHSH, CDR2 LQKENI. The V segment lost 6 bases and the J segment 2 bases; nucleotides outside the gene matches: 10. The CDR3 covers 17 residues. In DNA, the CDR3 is TGTGCCAGCTCCCTCTCCGGGACAGGGGGCAGAAACACTGAAGCTTTCTTT. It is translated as CASSLSGTGGRNTEAFF. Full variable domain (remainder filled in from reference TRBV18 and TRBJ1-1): NAGVMQNPRHLVRRRGQEARLRCSPMKGHSHVYWYRQLPEEGLKFMVYLQKENIIDESGMPKERFSAEFPKEGPSILRIQQVVRGDSAAYFCASSLSGTGGRNTEAFFGQGTRLTVV.

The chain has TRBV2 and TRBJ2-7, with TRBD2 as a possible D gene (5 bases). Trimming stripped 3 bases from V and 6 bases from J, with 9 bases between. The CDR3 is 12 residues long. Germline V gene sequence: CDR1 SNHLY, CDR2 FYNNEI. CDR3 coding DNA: TGTGCCAGCAGTGATCCCGGGGTCGAGCAGTACTTC. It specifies CASSDPGVEQYF.

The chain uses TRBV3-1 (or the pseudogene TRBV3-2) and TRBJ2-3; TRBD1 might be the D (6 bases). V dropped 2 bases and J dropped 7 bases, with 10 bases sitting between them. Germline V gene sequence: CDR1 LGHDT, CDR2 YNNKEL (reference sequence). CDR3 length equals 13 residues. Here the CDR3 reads CASSQQQGNTQYF. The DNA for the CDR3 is TGTGCCAGCAGCCAACAACAGGGAAATACGCAGTATTTT.

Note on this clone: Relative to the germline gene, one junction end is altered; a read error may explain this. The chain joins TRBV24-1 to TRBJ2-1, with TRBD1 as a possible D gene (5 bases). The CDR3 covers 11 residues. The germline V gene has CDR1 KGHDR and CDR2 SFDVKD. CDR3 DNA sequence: TGCGGACACTCCGGCCGACATGAGCAGTTCTTC. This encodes CGHSGRHEQFF.

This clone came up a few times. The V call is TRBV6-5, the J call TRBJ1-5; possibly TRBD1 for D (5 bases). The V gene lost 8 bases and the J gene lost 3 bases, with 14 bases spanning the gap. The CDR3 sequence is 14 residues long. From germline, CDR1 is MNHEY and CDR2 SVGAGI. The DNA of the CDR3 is TGTGCCAGCGCTGACAGAACACTCAATCAGCCCCAGCATTTT. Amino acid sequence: CASADRTLNQPQHF.

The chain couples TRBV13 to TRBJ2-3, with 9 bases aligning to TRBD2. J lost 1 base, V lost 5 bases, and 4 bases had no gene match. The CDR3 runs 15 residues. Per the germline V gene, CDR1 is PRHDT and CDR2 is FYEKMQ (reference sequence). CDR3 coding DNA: TGTGCCAGCAGCCCCCGGACTAGCGGCACAGATACGCAGTATTTT. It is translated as CASSPRTSGTDTQYF. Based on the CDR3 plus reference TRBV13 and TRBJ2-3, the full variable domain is AAGVIQSPRHLIKEKRETATLKCYPIPRHDTVYWYQQGPGQDPQFLISFYEKMQSDKGSIPDRFSAQQFSDYHSELNMSSLELGDSALYFCASSPRTSGTDTQYFGPGTRLTVL.

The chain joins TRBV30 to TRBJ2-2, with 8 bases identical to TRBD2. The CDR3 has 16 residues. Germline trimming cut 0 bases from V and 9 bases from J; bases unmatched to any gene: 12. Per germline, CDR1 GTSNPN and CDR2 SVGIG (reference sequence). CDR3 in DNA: TGTGCCTGGAGTGTGCCCGGAGGTAGCGGGACCAGGGAGCTGTTTTTT. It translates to CAWSVPGGSGTRELFF. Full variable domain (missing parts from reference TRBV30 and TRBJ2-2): SQTIHQWPATLVQPVGSPLSLECTVEGTSNPNLYWYRQAAGRGLQLLFYSVGIGQISSEVPQNLSASRPQDRQFILSSKKLLLSDSGFYLCAWSVPGGSGTRELFFGEGSRLTVL.

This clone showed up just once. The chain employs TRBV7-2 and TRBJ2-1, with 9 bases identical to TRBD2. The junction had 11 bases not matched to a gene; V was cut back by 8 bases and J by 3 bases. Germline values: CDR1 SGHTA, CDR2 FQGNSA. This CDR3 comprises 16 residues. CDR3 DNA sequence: TGTGCCAGCCATCCTAATCGGACTAGCGACTACAATGAGCAGTTCTTC. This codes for CASHPNRTSDYNEQFF. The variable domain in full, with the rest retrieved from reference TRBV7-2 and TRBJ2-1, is GAGVSQSPSNKVTEKGKDVELRCDPISGHTALYWYRQSLGQGLEFLIYFQGNSAPDKSGLPSDRFSAERTGGSVSTLTIQRTQQEDSAVYLCASHPNRTSDYNEQFFGPGTRLTVL.

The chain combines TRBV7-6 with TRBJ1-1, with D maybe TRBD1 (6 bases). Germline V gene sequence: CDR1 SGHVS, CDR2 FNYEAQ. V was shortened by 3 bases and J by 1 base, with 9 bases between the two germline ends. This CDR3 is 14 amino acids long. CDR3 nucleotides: TGTGCCAGCAGCTTCAGGGGACGGAACACTGAAGCTTTCTTT. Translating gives CASSFRGRNTEAFF.

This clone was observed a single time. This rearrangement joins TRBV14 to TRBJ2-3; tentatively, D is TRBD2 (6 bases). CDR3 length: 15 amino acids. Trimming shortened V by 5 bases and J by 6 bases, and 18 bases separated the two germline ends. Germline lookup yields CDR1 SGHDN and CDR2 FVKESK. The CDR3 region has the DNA TGTGCCAGCAGCTTGCTCGACGGGAGAGGGGATACGCAGTATTTT. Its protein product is CASSLLDGRGDTQYF.